A single sample gave rise to the 2 T cell receptor beta chains below, sequenced in a study of T cell clonality in common variable immunodeficiency. The table came from immunoSEQ multiplex PCR; TCRdb's copy has only in-frame clones and leaves some out. This repertoire holds tens of thousands of clones, and none appear only once. Sequences were obtained from peripheral blood mononuclear cells. These receptors all stem from a person between 18 and 75 years old in good health.

This clone was observed many times. Sequencing ends 3 residues short of the CDR3 end; the germline J gene provides the rest. V is TRBV7-9 and J is TRBJ1-4; D gene ambiguous. The germline gives CDR1 SEHNR, CDR2 FQNEAQ (reference sequence). The CDR3 loop spans 14 amino acids. The V end lost 8 bases, the J end lost 0 bases, and 10 bases lay between the germline ends. The CDR3 sequence is CASQTLATNEKLFF. The covered CDR3 bases are TGTGCCAGCCAGACACTTGCAACTAATGAAAAA.

Many counts were recorded for this clone. The part of the CDR3 DNA that was read is TGTGCCAGCAGCACCCAGACAGGGGTTGGCTATGGC. Its translation: CASSTQTGVGYG. The CDR3, in full, reads CASSTQTGVGYGYTF. The chain links TRBV5-4 to TRBJ1-2; the match to TRBD1 covers 8 bases. The read is 3 residues too short to cover the CDR3 end, so that end is filled in from the germline J gene. The J segment lost 4 bases and the V segment lost 4 bases, leaving 9 bases of the junction unmatched. The CDR3 loop spans 15 amino acids. Germline V lookup: CDR1 SGHNT, CDR2 YYREEE (reference sequence).